The 31 T cell receptor beta chains below all came from one sample that was sequenced in a study of T cells after somatic rescue of genetic block. Only in-frame clones appear in the TCRdb table, and some are missing; sequencing was by immunoSEQ multiplex PCR. The sample lists roughly 58,000 clones, 90% to 96% occurring once. The source material was peripheral blood mononuclear cells (PBMCs). Source of these receptors: a child younger than two.

The chain recombines TRBV7-9 with TRBJ2-1; 7 bases match TRBD1. The trim removed 4 bases at V and 0 bases at J, leaving 0 bases unmatched. The CDR3 runs 14 residues. The germline V gene encodes CDR1 SEHNR and CDR2 FQNEAQ (reference sequence). The DNA of the CDR3 is TGTGCCAGCAGCTACAGGGGCTCCTACAATGAGCAGTTCTTC. Its protein product is CASSYRGSYNEQFF.

This chain connects TRBV11-3 to TRBJ1-3, with D possibly TRBD1 on 6 matching bases. V gave up 3 bases and J gave up 5 bases, with 8 bases separating them. Germline V CDR1 and CDR2: SGHNT, YENEEA. The CDR3 covers 13 residues. The CDR3 sequence is CASSFGTRNTIYF. The CDR3 DNA is TGTGCCAGCAGCTTCGGGACAAGAAACACCATATATTTT.

Of note for this clone: The junction departs from the called germline gene at one end, perhaps through a read error. The chain carries TRBV4-1 and TRBJ2-7, with 9 bases fitting TRBD2. CDR1 and CDR2 from the germline V gene are MGHRA and YSYEKL. The CDR3 spans 14 residues. The chain's CDR3 is CASSSGTSPNEQHF. The CDR3 DNA follows: TGCGCCAGCAGCTCCGGGACTAGCCCCAACGAGCAGCACTTC.

This chain connects TRBV19 to TRBJ2-1, with TRBD2 matching 12 bases. Unmatched junction bases numbered 5, after V lost 6 bases and J lost 8 bases. The CDR3 loop spans 14 amino acids. Germline assignment: CDR1 LNHDA and CDR2 SQIVND (reference sequence). The CDR3 DNA follows: TGTGCCAGTAGGCCACTAGCGGGAGGCTATGAGCAGTTCTTC. Translating it yields CASRPLAGGYEQFF.

V and J are TRBV5-6 and TRBJ1-2; D may be TRBD1 (5 bases). V lost 7 bases and J lost 2, with 15 bases in between. CDR1 is SGHDT and CDR2 is YYEEEE in the germline V gene. The CDR3 spans 14 residues. CDR3 sequence: CASGLRGTNYGYTF. The CDR3 nucleotides read TGTGCCAGCGGCCTCAGAGGGACCAACTATGGCTACACCTTC.

This sequence joins TRBV9 and TRBJ1-4; D perhaps matches TRBD1 (5 bases). V lost 3 bases, J lost 2 bases, and 8 bases lay in between. Germline CDR1 SGDLS, CDR2 YYNGEE. The CDR3 extends over 14 amino acids. DNA of the CDR3: TGTGCCAGCAGCGCCGGGGGGACTAATGAAAAACTGTTTTTT. It specifies CASSAGGTNEKLFF.

V usage is TRBV9 and J usage is TRBJ2-1; 7 bases are shared with TRBD2. CDR3 length equals 15 residues. Germline V gives CDR1 SGDLS, CDR2 YYNGEE. V shed 4 bases and J 5 bases; nucleotides not matched to a gene: 9. CDR3 nucleotides: TGTGCCAGCAGCTTCGGACTAGATTGGGACAATGAGCAGTTCTTC. Translated: CASSFGLDWDNEQFF. Drawing the rest from reference TRBV9 and TRBJ2-1, the complete variable domain is DSGVTQTPKHLITATGQRVTLRCSPRSGDLSVYWYQQSLDQGLQFLIQYYNGEERAKGNILERFSAQQFPDLHSELNLSSLELGDSALYFCASSFGLDWDNEQFFGPGTRLTVL.

The gene calls are TRBV27 and TRBJ2-1; D may be TRBD1 (5 bases). Looked up from germline, CDR1 is MNHEY and CDR2 is SMNVEV (reference sequence). CDR3 size: 15 residues. Deletions cut 3 bases from V and 3 bases from J, with 12 bases between. In DNA form, the CDR3 reads TGTGCCAGCAGTTTGGGGCTAGTTCTCTACAATGAGCAGTTCTTC. Translation: CASSLGLVLYNEQFF.

The V gene is TRBV27, the J gene TRBJ1-5; D possibly corresponds to TRBD1 (6 bases). The germline CDR1 and CDR2 sequences are MNHEY and SMNVEV (reference sequence). CDR3 length: 17 amino acids. V was pared by 6 bases and J by 0 bases, with 18 bases between. The CDR3 protein is CASRQKRGAYSNQPQHF. The CDR3 region has the DNA TGTGCCAGCAGGCAAAAAAGGGGGGCGTATAGCAATCAGCCCCAGCATTTT.

This clone was detected once. Other DNA variants within this sample encode the same CDR3. This chain links TRBV19 with TRBJ1-5; the D is unclear. The germline CDR1 and CDR2 sequences are LNHDA and SQIVND (reference sequence). Trimming removed 1 base from V and 1 base from J, with 5 bases in between. This CDR3 has 14 amino acids. CDR3 sequence reads: CASSIGDSNQPQHF. For the CDR3, the DNA is TGTGCCAGTAGTATAGGAGACAGCAATCAGCCCCAGCATTTT.

The rearrangement joins TRBV4-1 to TRBJ2-7, with D possibly matching TRBD1 (6 bases). Deletions cut 4 bases from V and 0 bases from J, with 13 bases between. The CDR3 loop spans 15 amino acids. Germline V gene lookup returns CDR1 MGHRA and CDR2 YSYEKL. CDR3 DNA: TGCGCCAGCAGCCGGCCAGGGGCCCTCTCCTACGAGCAGTACTTC. This gives the protein CASSRPGALSYEQYF.

Notes on this clone: This sample includes further DNA sequences coding for the same CDR3. The chain carries TRBV30 and TRBJ1-1; D is unresolved. CDR3 length equals 12 residues. V gave up 0 bases and J gave up 5 bases, with 7 bases separating them. Germline CDR1 reads GTSNPN; CDR2 reads SVGIG (reference sequence). The CDR3 region has the DNA TGTGCCTGGAGTGTACGGGGAACTGAAGCTTTCTTT. Its translation is CAWSVRGTEAFF. Looking up the rest from reference TRBV30 and TRBJ1-1 gives the full variable domain: SQTIHQWPATLVQPVGSPLSLECTVEGTSNPNLYWYRQAAGRGLQLLFYSVGIGQISSEVPQNLSASRPQDRQFILSSKKLLLSDSGFYLCAWSVRGTEAFFGQGTRLTVV.

The genes are TRBV7-3 and TRBJ1-3, with D hard to call. Trimming took off 0 bases at V and 4 bases at J, with 4 bases between the two ends. Germline V gene lookup returns CDR1 SGHTA and CDR2 FQGTGA. This CDR3 has 13 amino acids. CDR3 nucleotide sequence: TGTGCCAGCAGCTTAACGGCGGGAAACACCATATATTTT. Its translation: CASSLTAGNTIYF.

CDR3 loop: CASSYSGYGYTF. CDR3 DNA sequence: TGTGCCAGCAGTTACTCGGGTTATGGCTACACCTTC. The rearrangement joins TRBV6-6 to TRBJ1-2; no firm D call. Trimming left V 0 bases short and J 5 bases short, with 4 bases between. The CDR3 is 12 amino acids. The germline V gene encodes CDR1 MNHNY and CDR2 SVGAGI (reference sequence).

The chain is built from TRBV9 and TRBJ1-3; TRBD1 might be the D (5 bases). Germline CDR1 reads SGDLS; CDR2 reads YYNGEE. The CDR3 contains 13 residues. V shed 2 bases and J shed 8 bases, with 11 bases lying between them. The DNA for the CDR3 is TGTGCCAGCAGCGTGGCAGGGAGAGACACCATATATTTT. Its translation: CASSVAGRDTIYF.

The gene calls are TRBV28 and TRBJ2-2; 8 bases agree with TRBD1. The germline V gene encodes CDR1 MDHEN and CDR2 SYDVKM. Trimming at V came to 6 bases and at J to 3 bases, leaving 18 bases not matched to a gene. The CDR3 totals 19 residues. In nucleotides, the CDR3 is TGTGCCAGCAGCACCCTGGGCTCGGGCAGGGGGCCTCACACCGGGGAGCTGTTTTTT. This translates into CASSTLGSGRGPHTGELFF.

This sequence joins TRBV4-1 and TRBJ2-7; the D is unclear. The germline V gene encodes CDR1 MGHRA and CDR2 YSYEKL. This CDR3 spans 15 amino acids. The V end was cut by 0 bases, the J end by 3 bases, with 12 bases between. The CDR3 sequence: CASSQDRSGGYEQYF. In DNA form, the CDR3 reads TGCGCCAGCAGCCAAGATCGGTCAGGCGGCTACGAGCAGTACTTC.

The rearrangement links TRBV5-1 to TRBJ2-1; 10 nucleotides match TRBD2. The CDR3 totals 16 residues. Per germline, CDR1 SGHRS and CDR2 YFSETQ. Trimming at V came to 0 bases and at J to 7 bases, leaving 7 bases not matched to a gene. CDR3 sequence: CASSLASGSPFNEQFF. CDR3 nucleotides: TGCGCCAGCAGCTTGGCTAGCGGGAGTCCATTTAATGAGCAGTTCTTC.

The V and J genes are TRBV6-5 and TRBJ1-1; the D gene is possibly TRBD1 (5 bases). In germline, CDR1 is MNHEY, CDR2 SVGAGI. CDR3 length: 14 amino acids. V gave up 2 bases and J gave up 4 bases, with 11 bases separating them. CDR3 DNA sequence: TGTGCCAGCAGTTACAGAGGGACGGTCACTGAAGCTTTCTTT. Its translation: CASSYRGTVTEAFF.

The chain joins TRBV5-4 to TRBJ2-1, with 9 bases aligning to TRBD1. The trim removed 3 bases at V and 7 bases at J, leaving 2 bases unmatched. This CDR3 is 13 amino acids long. Germline assignment: CDR1 SGHNT and CDR2 YYREEE (reference sequence). The CDR3 DNA sequence: TGTGCCAGCAGCTCTGACAGGGGGAATGAGCAGTTCTTC. Protein sequence: CASSSDRGNEQFF. Variable domain in full (rest from reference TRBV5-4 and TRBJ2-1): ETGVTQSPTHLIKTRGQQVTLRCSSQSGHNTVSWYQQALGQGPQFIFQYYREEENGRGNFPPRFSGLQFPNYSSELNVNALELDDSALYLCASSSDRGNEQFFGPGTRLTVL.

This clone has just one count. Other DNA sequences within the sample encode an identical CDR3. The chain employs TRBV5-4 and TRBJ2-7; 7 bases match TRBD2. The CDR3 contains 16 residues. Per the germline V gene, CDR1 is SGHNT and CDR2 is YYREEE (reference sequence). The junction had 15 bases not matched to a gene; V was cut back by 4 bases and J by 5 bases. The CDR3 nucleotides are TGTGCCAGCAGCGTTTTCACTAGCGCAGCCGCCCACGAGCAGTACTTC. Amino acids: CASSVFTSAAAHEQYF.

A single count supports this clone. The genes are TRBV9 and TRBJ2-3; 7 nucleotides match TRBD2. With V trimmed by 0 bases and J by 0 bases, 4 bases remained unmatched. The CDR3 consists of 16 residues. Germline lookup yields CDR1 SGDLS and CDR2 YYNGEE. The CDR3 region has the DNA TGTGCCAGCAGCGTAGCGAAGCGGGATAGCACAGATACGCAGTATTTT. The encoded protein is CASSVAKRDSTDTQYF.

A single count supports this clone. The J gene is TRBJ2-3, the V gene TRBV19; D may be TRBD2 (5 bases). The V and J ends lost 8 bases and 2 bases respectively, with 20 bases between them. The CDR3 runs 16 residues. The V gene's germline CDR1 is LNHDA and CDR2 SQIVND (reference sequence). CDR3 region: CASPYTSLADTDTQYF. CDR3 sequence (DNA): TGTGCCAGTCCCTATACCTCTCTAGCCGACACAGATACGCAGTATTTT.

The chain is built from TRBV5-1 and TRBJ1-1, with D perhaps matching TRBD1 (6 bases). Looked up from germline, CDR1 is SGHRS and CDR2 is YFSETQ. V was shortened by 1 base and J by 6 bases, with 13 bases between the two germline ends. The CDR3 is 14 amino acids. The CDR3 DNA reads TGCGCCAGCAGCTTGCTAAGGGAGGGGGCTGAAGCTTTCTTT. It translates to CASSLLREGAEAFF.

The V and J genes are TRBV28 and TRBJ1-1, with 9 positions matching TRBD1. The CDR3 loop spans 17 amino acids. Trimming took 9 bases from V and 3 from J; bases not matched to a gene: 17. CDR1 is MDHEN and CDR2 is SYDVKM in the germline V gene. The CDR3 reads CASAASWTGAGDTEAFF. The CDR3, as DNA: TGTGCCAGTGCCGCTAGTTGGACAGGGGCGGGGGACACTGAAGCTTTCTTT.

V gene TRBV6-1 combines with J gene TRBJ2-2, with TRBD1 matching over 9 bases. CDR1 MNHNS and CDR2 SASEGT come from the germline V gene. V gave up 11 bases and J gave up 7 bases; unmatched junction bases: 8. This CDR3 has 13 amino acids. The CDR3 sequence: CAGGQGSFGELFF. The CDR3, as DNA: TGTGCCGGGGGACAGGGAAGCTTCGGGGAGCTGTTTTTT.

The table lists this clone with a few counts. V and J are TRBV19 and TRBJ2-2; D ambiguous. The CDR3 has 13 residues. Trimming stripped 3 bases from V and 3 bases from J, with 5 bases between. Germline CDR1 is LNHDA and CDR2 is SQIVND (reference sequence). This CDR3 is CASSMADTGELFF. The DNA of the CDR3 is TGTGCCAGTAGTATGGCTGACACCGGGGAGCTGTTTTTT.

The chain is built from TRBV6-1 and TRBJ2-1, with D tentatively TRBD2 (6 bases). V lost 1 base to trimming and J lost 2 bases, with 12 bases between them. The length of the CDR3 is 16 residues. Germline CDR1 reads MNHNS; CDR2 reads SASEGT. DNA of the CDR3: TGTGCCAGCAGTGAAGAGTATAGCGGTCCCTACAATGAGCAGTTCTTC. Translating gives CASSEEYSGPYNEQFF.

CDR3 sequence: CSASPVPEAFF. DNA of the CDR3: TGCAGTGCTAGCCCTGTGCCTGAAGCTTTCTTT. V usage is TRBV20-1 and J usage is TRBJ1-1; no clear D. V was pared by 3 bases and J by 6 bases, with 8 bases between. This CDR3 is built from 11 residues. Germline CDR1 is DFQATT and CDR2 is SNEGSKA (reference sequence).

The chain carries TRBV2 and TRBJ2-3; 9 bases agree with TRBD1. V lost 3 bases to trimming and J lost 3 bases; unmatched junction nucleotides: 4. Germline loops: CDR1 SNHLY, CDR2 FYNNEI. The CDR3 runs 15 residues. The CDR3, as DNA: TGTGCCAGCAGTGAGACAGGGGGTCGAACAGATACGCAGTATTTT. It yields the protein CASSETGGRTDTQYF.

The chain uses TRBV5-6 and TRBJ2-7, with 10 bases fitting TRBD1. Germline lookup yields CDR1 SGHDT and CDR2 YYEEEE. Trimming at V came to 2 bases and at J to 0 bases, leaving 2 bases not matched to a gene. This CDR3 contains 15 residues. CDR3 nucleotides: TGTGCCAGCAGCTTCGGGACAGGGGCCTCCTACGAGCAGTACTTC. It specifies CASSFGTGASYEQYF. The variable domain in full, with the rest retrieved from reference TRBV5-6 and TRBJ2-7, is DAGVTQSPTHLIKTRGQQVTLRCSPKSGHDTVSWYQQALGQGPQFIFQYYEEEERQRGNFPDRFSGHQFPNYSSELNVNALLLGDSALYLCASSFGTGASYEQYFGPGTRLTVT.